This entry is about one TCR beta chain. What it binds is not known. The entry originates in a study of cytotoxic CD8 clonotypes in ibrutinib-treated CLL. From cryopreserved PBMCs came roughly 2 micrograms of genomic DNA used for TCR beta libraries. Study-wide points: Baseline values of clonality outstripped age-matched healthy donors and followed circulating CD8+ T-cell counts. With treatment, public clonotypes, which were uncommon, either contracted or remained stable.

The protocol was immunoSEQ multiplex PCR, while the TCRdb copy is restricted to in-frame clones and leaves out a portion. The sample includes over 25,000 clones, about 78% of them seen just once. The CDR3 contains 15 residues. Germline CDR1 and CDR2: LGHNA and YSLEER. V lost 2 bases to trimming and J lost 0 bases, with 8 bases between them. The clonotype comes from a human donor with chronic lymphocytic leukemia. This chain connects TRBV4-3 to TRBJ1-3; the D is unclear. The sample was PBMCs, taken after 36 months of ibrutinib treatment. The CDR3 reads CASSQQAGSGNTIYF. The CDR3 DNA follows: TGCGCCAGCAGCCAACAGGCCGGCTCTGGAAACACCATATATTTT.